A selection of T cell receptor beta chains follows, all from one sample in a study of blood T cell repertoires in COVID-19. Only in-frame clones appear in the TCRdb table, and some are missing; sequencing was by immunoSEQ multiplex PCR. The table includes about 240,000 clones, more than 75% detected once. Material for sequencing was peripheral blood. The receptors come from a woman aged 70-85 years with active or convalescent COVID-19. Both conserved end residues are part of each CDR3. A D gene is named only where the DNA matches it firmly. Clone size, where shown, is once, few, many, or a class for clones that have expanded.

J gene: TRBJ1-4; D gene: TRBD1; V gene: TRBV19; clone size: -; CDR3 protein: CASSDSGTALEKLFF; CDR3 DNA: TGTGCCAGTAGCGATTCCGGGACAGCTCTTGAAAAACTGTTTTTT
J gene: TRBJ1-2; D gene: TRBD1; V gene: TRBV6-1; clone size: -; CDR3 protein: CASSVGQGFLDYGYTF; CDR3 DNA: TGTGCCAGCAGTGTGGGACAGGGCTTTCTTGACTATGGCTACACCTTC
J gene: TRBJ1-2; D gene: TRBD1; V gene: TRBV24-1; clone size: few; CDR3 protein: CATSTQGAIDIYGYTF; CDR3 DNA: TGTGCCACCAGTACGCAGGGGGCAATAGATATATATGGCTACACCTTC
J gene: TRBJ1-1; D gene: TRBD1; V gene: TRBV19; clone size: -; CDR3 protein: CASSIDTGTGGWNTEAFF; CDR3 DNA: TGTGCCAGTAGTATAGACACCGGGACAGGGGGCTGGAACACTGAAGCTTTCTTT
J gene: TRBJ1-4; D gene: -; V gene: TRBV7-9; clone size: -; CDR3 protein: CASSPPTGTNEKLFF; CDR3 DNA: TGTGCCAGCAGCCCCCCCACAGGAACCAATGAAAAACTGTTTTTT
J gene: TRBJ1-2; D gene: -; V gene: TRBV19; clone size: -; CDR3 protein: CASSIPRVSGGYGYTF; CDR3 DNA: TGTGCCAGTAGTATTCCCCGGGTGTCTGGAGGCTATGGCTACACCTTC
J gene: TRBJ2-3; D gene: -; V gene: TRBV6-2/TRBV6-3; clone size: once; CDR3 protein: CASSLRELGTDTQYF; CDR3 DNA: TGTGCCAGCAGTTTGAGGGAACTGGGCACAGATACGCAGTATTTT
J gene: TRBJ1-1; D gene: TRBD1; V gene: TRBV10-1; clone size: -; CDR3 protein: CASSESGGVTEAFF; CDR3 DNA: TGCGCCAGCAGTGAGTCAGGGGGCGTTACTGAAGCTTTCTTT
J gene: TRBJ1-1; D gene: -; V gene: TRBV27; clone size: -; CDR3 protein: CASSLSRGVTEAFF; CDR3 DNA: TGTGCCAGCAGTTTATCTCGGGGAGTCACTGAAGCTTTCTTT
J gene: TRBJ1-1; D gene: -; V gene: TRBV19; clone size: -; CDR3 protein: CASRSMGPGIF; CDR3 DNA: TGTGCCAGTAGGTCGATGGGGCCGGGCATCTTT
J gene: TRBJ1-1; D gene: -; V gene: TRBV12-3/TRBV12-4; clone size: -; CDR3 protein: CASRRGNTEAFF; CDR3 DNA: TGTGCCAGCAGGCGAGGGAACACTGAAGCTTTCTTT
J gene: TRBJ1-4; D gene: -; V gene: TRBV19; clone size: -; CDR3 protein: CASSWSATNEKLFF; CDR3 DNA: TGTGCCAGTAGTTGGTCAGCAACTAATGAAAAACTGTTTTTT
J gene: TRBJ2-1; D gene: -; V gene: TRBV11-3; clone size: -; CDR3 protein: CASRGRESNEQFF; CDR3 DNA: TGTGCCAGCAGGGGGCGCGAATCCAATGAGCAGTTCTTC
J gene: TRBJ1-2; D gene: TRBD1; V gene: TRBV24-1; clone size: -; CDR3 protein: CATSDPGTGKYGYTF; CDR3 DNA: TGTGCCACCAGTGACCCTGGGACAGGGAAGTATGGCTACACCTTC
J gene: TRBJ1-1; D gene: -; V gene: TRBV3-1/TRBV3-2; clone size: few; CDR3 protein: CASSQDPRGGKSFF; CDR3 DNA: TGTGCCAGCAGCCAGGACCCCCGGGGAGGTAAGTCTTTCTTT
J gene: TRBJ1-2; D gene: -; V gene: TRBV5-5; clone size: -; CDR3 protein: CASSLTDPPNYGYTF; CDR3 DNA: TGTGCCAGCAGCTTGACAGACCCTCCTAACTATGGCTACACCTTC
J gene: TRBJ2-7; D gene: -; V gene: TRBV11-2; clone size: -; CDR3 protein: CASSSLAFGYEQYF; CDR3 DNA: TGTGCCAGCAGCTCACTAGCTTTTGGCTACGAGCAGTACTTC
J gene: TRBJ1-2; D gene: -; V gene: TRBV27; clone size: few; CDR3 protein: CASSPSGMGGYTF; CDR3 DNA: TGTGCCAGCAGTCCTTCCGGGATGGGAGGCTACACCTTC
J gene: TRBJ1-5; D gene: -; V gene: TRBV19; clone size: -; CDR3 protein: CASTQGHSNQPQHF; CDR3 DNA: TGTGCCAGTACCCAGGGACATTCTAATCAGCCCCAGCATTTT
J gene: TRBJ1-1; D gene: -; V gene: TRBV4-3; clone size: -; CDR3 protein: CASSSEGMNTEAFF; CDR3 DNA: TGCGCCAGCAGCTCGGAGGGCATGAACACTGAAGCTTTCTTT
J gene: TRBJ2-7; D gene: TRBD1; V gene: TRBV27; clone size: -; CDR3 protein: CASRDRGFSYEQYF; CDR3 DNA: TGTGCCAGCAGAGACAGGGGCTTTTCCTACGAGCAGTACTTC
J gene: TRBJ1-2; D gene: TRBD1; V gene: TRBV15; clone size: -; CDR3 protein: CATSRTGDGYTF; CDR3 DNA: TGTGCCACCAGCAGGACAGGGGACGGCTACACCTTC
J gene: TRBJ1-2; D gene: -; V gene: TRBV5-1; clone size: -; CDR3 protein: CASAASSLYGYTF; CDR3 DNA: TGCGCCAGCGCGGCTTCCAGCCTCTATGGCTACACCTTC
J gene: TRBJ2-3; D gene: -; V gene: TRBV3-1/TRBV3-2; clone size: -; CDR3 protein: CASRPSGLRRDTQYF; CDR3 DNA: TGTGCCAGCAGACCGAGCGGTCTCCGTCGAGATACGCAGTATTTT
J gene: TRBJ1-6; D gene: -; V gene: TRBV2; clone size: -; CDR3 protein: CASSRSTGYNSPLHF; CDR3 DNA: TGTGCCAGCAGTCGGTCCACAGGGTATAATTCACCCCTCCACTTT
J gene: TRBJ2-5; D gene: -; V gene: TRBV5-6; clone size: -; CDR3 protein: CASSLPGGETQYF; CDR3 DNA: TGTGCCAGCAGCTTGCCAGGGGGGGAGACCCAGTACTTC
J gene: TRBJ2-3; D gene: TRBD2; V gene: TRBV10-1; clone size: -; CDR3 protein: CASSGGGSQIQYF; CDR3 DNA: TGCGCCAGCAGCGGGGGGGGCAGTCAAATTCAGTATTTT
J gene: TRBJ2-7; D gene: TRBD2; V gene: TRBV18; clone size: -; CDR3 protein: CASSAASGGKVEQYF; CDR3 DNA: TGTGCCAGCTCAGCAGCTAGCGGGGGGAAGGTCGAGCAGTACTTC
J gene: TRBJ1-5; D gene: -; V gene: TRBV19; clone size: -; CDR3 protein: CASSIDRGRGDQPQHF; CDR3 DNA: TGTGCCAGTAGTATAGATCGGGGGAGGGGAGATCAGCCCCAGCATTTT
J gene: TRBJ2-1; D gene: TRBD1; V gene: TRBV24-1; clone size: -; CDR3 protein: CATSDGQGPEQFF; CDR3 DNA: TGTGCCACCAGTGATGGACAGGGCCCAGAGCAGTTCTTC
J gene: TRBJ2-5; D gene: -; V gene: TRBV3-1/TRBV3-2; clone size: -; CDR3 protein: CASSPSGGGETQYF; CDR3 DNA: TGTGCCAGCAGCCCCAGTGGGGGCGGGGAGACCCAGTACTTC
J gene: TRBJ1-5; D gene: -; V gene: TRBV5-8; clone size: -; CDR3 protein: CASSPGDWGSGQPQHF; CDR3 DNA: TGTGCCAGCAGCCCCGGGGACTGGGGGAGTGGTCAGCCCCAGCATTTT
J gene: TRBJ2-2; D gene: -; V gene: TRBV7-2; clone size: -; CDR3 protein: CASSLLDSTSRRGLFF; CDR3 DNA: TGTGCCAGCAGCTTACTTGACTCCACATCCCGAAGAGGGCTGTTTTTT
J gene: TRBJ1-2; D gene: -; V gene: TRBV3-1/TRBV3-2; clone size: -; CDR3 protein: CASSAGDRYGYTF; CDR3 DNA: TGTGCCAGCAGCGCAGGGGACCGCTATGGCTACACCTTC
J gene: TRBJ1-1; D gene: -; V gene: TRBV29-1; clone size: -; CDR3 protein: CSGYSGTEAFF; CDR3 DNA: TGCAGCGGATACAGCGGGACTGAAGCTTTCTTT
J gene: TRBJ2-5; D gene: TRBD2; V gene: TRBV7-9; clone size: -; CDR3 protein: CASSLGSGAGGPQETQYF; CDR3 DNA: TGTGCCAGCAGCTTAGGAAGTGGAGCGGGGGGACCTCAAGAGACCCAGTACTTC
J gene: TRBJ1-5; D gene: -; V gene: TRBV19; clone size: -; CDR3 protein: CASSISRGNQPQHF; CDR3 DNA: TGTGCCAGTAGTATCTCGCGGGGAAATCAGCCCCAGCATTTT
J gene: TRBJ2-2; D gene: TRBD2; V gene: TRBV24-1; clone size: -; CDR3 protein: CATSVGTSGGTGELFF; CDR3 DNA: TGTGCCACCAGTGTTGGGACTAGCGGGGGGACCGGGGAGCTGTTTTTT
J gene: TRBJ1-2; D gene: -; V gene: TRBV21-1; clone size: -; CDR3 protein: CASSENPGDLRGYTF; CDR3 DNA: TGTGCCAGCAGCGAGAACCCAGGGGATCTACGGGGCTACACCTTC
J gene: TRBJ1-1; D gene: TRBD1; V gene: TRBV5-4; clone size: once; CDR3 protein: CASSATGLREAFF; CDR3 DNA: TGTGCCAGCAGCGCGACAGGGCTCAGGGAAGCTTTCTTT